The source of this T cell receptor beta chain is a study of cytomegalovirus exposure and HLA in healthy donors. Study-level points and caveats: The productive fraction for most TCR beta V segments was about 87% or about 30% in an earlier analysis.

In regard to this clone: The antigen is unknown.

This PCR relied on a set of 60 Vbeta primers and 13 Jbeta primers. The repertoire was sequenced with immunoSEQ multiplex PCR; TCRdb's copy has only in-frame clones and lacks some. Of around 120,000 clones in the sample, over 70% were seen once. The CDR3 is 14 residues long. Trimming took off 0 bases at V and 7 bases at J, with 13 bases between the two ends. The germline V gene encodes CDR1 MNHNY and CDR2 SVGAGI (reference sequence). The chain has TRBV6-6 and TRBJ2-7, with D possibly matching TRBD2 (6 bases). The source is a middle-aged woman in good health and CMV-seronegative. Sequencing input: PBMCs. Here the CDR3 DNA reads TGTGCCAGCAGTTACTCGATAGTCAGCGGGGAGCAGTACTTC. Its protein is CASSYSIVSGEQYF.